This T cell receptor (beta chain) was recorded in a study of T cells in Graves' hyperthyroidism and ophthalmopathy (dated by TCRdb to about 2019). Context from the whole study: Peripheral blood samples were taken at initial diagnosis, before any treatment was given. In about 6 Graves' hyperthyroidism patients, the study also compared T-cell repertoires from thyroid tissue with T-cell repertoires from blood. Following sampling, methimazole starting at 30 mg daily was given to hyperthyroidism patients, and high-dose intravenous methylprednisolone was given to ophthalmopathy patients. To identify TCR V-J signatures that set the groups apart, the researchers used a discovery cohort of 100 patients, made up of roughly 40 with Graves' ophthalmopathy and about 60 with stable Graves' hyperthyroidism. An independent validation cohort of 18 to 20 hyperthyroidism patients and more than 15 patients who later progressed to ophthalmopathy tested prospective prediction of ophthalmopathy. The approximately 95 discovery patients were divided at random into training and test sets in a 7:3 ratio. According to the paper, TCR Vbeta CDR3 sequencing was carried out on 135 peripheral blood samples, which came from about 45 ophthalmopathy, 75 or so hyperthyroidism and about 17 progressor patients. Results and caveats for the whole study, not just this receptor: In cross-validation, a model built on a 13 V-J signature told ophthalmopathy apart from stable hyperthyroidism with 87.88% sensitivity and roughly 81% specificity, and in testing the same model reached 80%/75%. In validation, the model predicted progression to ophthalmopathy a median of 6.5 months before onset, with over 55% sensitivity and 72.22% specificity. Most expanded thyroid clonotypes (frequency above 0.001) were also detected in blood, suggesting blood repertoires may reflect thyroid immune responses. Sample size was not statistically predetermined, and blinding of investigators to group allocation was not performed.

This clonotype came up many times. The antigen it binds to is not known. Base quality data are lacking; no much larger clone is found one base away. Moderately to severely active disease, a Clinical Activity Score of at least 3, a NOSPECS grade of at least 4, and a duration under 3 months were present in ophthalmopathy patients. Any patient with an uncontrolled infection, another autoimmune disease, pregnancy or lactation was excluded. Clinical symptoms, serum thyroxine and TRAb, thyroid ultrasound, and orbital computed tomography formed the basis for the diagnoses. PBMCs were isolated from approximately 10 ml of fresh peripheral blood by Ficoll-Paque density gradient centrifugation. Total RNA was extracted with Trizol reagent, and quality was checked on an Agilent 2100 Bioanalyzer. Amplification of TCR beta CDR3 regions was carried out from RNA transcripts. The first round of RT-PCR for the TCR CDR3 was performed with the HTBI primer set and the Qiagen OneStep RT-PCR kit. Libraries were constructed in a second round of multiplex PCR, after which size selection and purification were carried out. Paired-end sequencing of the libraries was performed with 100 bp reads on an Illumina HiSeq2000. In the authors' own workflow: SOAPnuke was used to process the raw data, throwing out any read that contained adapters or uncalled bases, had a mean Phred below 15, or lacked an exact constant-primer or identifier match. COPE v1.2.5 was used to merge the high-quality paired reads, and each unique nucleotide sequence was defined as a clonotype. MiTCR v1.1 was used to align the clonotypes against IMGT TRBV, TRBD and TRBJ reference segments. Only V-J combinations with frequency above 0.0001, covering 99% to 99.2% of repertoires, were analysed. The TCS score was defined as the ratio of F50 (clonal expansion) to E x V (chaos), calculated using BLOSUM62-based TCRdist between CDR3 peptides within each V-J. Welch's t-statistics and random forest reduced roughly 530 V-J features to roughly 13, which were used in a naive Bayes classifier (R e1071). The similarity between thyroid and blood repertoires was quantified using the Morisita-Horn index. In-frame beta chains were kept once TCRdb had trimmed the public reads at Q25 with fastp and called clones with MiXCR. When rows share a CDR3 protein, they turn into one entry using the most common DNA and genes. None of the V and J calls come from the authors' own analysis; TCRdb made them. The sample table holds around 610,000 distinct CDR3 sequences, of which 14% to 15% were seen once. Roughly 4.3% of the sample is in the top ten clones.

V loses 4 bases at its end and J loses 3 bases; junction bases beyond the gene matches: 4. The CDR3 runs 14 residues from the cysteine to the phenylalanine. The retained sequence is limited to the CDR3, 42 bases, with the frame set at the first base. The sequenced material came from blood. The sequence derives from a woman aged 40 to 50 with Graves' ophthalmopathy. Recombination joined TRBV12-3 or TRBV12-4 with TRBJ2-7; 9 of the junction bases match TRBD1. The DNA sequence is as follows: TGTGCCAGCAGTTCCTCGACAGGGGGCTACGAGCAGTACTTC. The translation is CASSSSTGGYEQYF.